The present entry profiles one T cell receptor (beta chain) with its context. This CDR3 has 13 amino acids. The germline CDR1 and CDR2 sequences are SEHNR and FQNEAQ (reference sequence). V gave up 2 bases and J gave up 8 bases, with 10 bases separating them. This sample is part of a study of patients and donors after allogeneic stem cell transplantation. TCRdb processed the RT-PCR reads anew with MiXCR; each CDR3 protein has one entry. This sample has some 150,000 distinct CDR3 sequences, with about a third found just once. The clonotype was recovered from a human donor who was either an allogeneic HSCT recipient or a stem cell or donor lymphocyte infusion donor (not recorded which). It is not recorded whose cells these are; they may come from a transplant donor. The V call is TRBV7-9, the J call TRBJ2-1; D is ambiguous. Sequencing used blood, either unsorted or a sorted T cell fraction (not recorded which). The CDR3, as DNA: TGTGCCAGCAGCTTAACCCATCTGGATGAGCAGTTCTTC. Its translation: CASSLTHLDEQFF.